This section outlines one TCR beta chain sequence together with its context. The source of the sample is a study of OX40 agonist ivuxolimab in advanced cancers. Clones were read by immunoSEQ multiplex PCR, and TCRdb kept only the in-frame ones, dropping some. The sample includes about 79,000 clones, around 91% of them seen just once. Germline V gives CDR1 SEHNR, CDR2 FQNEAQ (reference sequence). The length of the CDR3 is 14 residues. Trimming shortened V by 0 bases and J by 8 bases, and 11 bases separated the two germline ends. This sample comprised CD4+ or CD8+ T cells sorted from blood, obtained in a trial of the OX40 agonist ivuxolimab. This rearrangement joins TRBV7-9 to TRBJ2-1; no clear D. This TCR derives from an adult with an advanced solid tumor such as melanoma, head and neck, liver or kidney cancer. The CDR3 bases are TGTGCCAGCAGCTTAGCTTACCGGACGGATGAGCAGTTCTTC. It translates to CASSLAYRTDEQFF.